The present entry profiles one T cell receptor beta chain with its context. The antigen is unknown. The same CDR3 can be traced to other DNA sequences in this sample. This record comes from a study of shared clonotypes between healthy human individuals. General study findings and limits: Unshared clonotypes carried lower generation probabilities than those common to all four donors.

Splitting of each subset's genomic DNA was done evenly across several immunoSEQ plates. The method was immunoSEQ multiplex PCR; TCRdb's version includes in-frame clones alone and lacks a portion of them. Found here are about 1 million clones, 70% to 80% of them singletons; the top ten hold roughly 0.56%. This CDR3 contains 14 residues. V was clipped by 2 bases and J by 4 bases; unmatched bases: 2. Per germline, CDR1 GTSNPN and CDR2 SVGIG (reference sequence). The gene calls are TRBV30 and TRBJ2-5; 12 nucleotides agree with TRBD2. This receptor was identified in a man aged 18 to 30 in good health. Some clones in this sample may be carry-over from other donors' samples. Sequenced input: memory CD4+ T cells from PBMCs. Stated subset: CD45RA-negative fraction. The CDR3 loop is CAWSRGLAGETQYF. Here the CDR3 DNA reads TGTGCCTGGAGTAGGGGACTAGCGGGAGAGACCCAGTACTTC.